What follows are 20 T cell receptor beta chains derived from one specimen sequenced in a study of blood T cell repertoires in COVID-19. The data were produced by immunoSEQ multiplex PCR, yet TCRdb's version contains in-frame clones alone and is incomplete. The sample holds some 370,000 clones, 90% seen once. The sample taken for sequencing was peripheral blood. The receptor source for this set is a man aged 18 to 30 with active or convalescent COVID-19.

The chain links TRBV5-6 to TRBJ2-3; the match to TRBD2 covers 7 bases. V shed 0 bases, J shed 0 bases, and the junction held 7 bases outside the gene matches. The CDR3 length is 17 residues. CDR1 and CDR2 from the germline V gene are SGHDT and YYEEEE. This CDR3 reads CASSLAHLADSTDTQYF. CDR3 sequence (DNA): TGTGCCAGCAGCTTGGCCCACCTAGCGGATAGCACAGATACGCAGTATTTT.

This clone was counted a few times. The V and J genes are TRBV27 and TRBJ2-3; D uncertain. Germline values: CDR1 MNHEY, CDR2 SMNVEV (reference sequence). The CDR3 runs 14 residues. V was shortened by 3 bases and J by 6 bases, with 13 bases between the two germline ends. This chain's CDR3 is CASSLKTLEDTQYF. The CDR3 DNA reads TGTGCCAGCAGTTTGAAAACCCTCGAGGATACGCAGTATTTT.

The chain uses TRBV27 and TRBJ2-7, with 8 bases identical to TRBD1. The CDR3 is made up of 14 amino acids. Germline lookup yields CDR1 MNHEY and CDR2 SMNVEV (reference sequence). The V and J ends lost 5 bases and 6 bases, in that order; junction bases with no gene match: 9. The CDR3 nucleotides read TGTGCCAGCAGTCAGAATAGACAGGGGTTCGAGCAGTACTTC. As protein: CASSQNRQGFEQYF.

This clone was counted a few times. J is TRBJ1-6 and V is TRBV9; D remains unclear. Between the trimmed V and J ends, which lost 1 base and 8 bases, there was a span of 7 bases. The CDR3 length is 13 residues. Germline V gene data show CDR1 as SGDLS and CDR2 as YYNGEE. The CDR3 loop is CASSVSSDSPLHF. Written as DNA, the CDR3 is TGTGCCAGCAGCGTAAGTTCGGATTCACCCCTCCACTTT.

The chain carries TRBV27 and TRBJ1-6; 7 nucleotides match TRBD1. Trimming removed 3 bases from V and 5 bases from J; junction bases left unmatched: 10. CDR1 and CDR2 from the germline V gene are MNHEY and SMNVEV (reference sequence). This CDR3 region has 17 residues. The CDR3 region is CASSFRSTGRNNSPLHF. DNA of the CDR3: TGTGCCAGCAGTTTTCGGTCGACAGGGCGCAATAATTCACCCCTCCACTTT.

The sample holds many counts of this clone. The V and J genes are TRBV7-9 and TRBJ1-1, with TRBD1 matching 8 bases. The CDR3 totals 15 residues. V lost 3 bases and J lost 1; bases outside the gene matches: 4. The V gene's germline CDR1 is SEHNR and CDR2 FQNEAQ (reference sequence). CDR3 sequence: CASSFSTGGNTEAFF. DNA for the CDR3: TGTGCCAGCAGCTTTAGTACAGGGGGGAACACTGAAGCTTTCTTT.

J is TRBJ2-7 and V is TRBV28, with TRBD2 matching over 13 bases. CDR3 length equals 17 residues. With 5 bases clipped from V and 5 bases from J, the junction kept 12 bases outside the gene matches. Germline-derived CDR1 and CDR2 are MDHEN and SYDVKM. The CDR3 sequence is CASSQPLTSGGAHEQYF. The CDR3 nucleotides are TGTGCCAGCAGTCAACCCCTCACTAGCGGGGGGGCCCACGAGCAGTACTTC. The full variable domain, with the rest looked up from reference TRBV28 and TRBJ2-7, is DVKVTQSSRYLVKRTGEKVFLECVQDMDHENMFWYRQDPGLGLRLIYFSYDVKMKEKGDIPEGYSVSREKKERFSLILESASTNQTSMYLCASSQPLTSGGAHEQYFGPGTRLTVT.

This chain joins TRBV4-2 and TRBJ2-1; possible D gene TRBD2, 6 bases. The CDR3 covers 13 residues. Looked up from germline, CDR1 is LGHNA and CDR2 is YNFKEQ. V lost 1 base, J lost 8 bases, and 9 bases lay in between. CDR3 in DNA: TGTGCCAGCAGCCAAGTTCCTAGCGATGAGCAGTTCTTC. Translating it yields CASSQVPSDEQFF.

The V and J genes are TRBV4-3 and TRBJ1-1; unclear D gene. The germline V gene encodes CDR1 LGHNA and CDR2 YSLEER. This CDR3 comprises 13 residues. The V end was cut by 0 bases, the J end by 4 bases, with 6 bases between. The CDR3 sequence is CASSQDRITEAFF. CDR3 in DNA: TGCGCCAGCAGCCAAGATCGTATCACTGAAGCTTTCTTT.

This clone was counted a few times. The chain couples TRBV29-1 to TRBJ1-1; 11 bases fit TRBD1. The CDR3 spans 14 residues. The V and J ends lost 7 bases and 0 bases, in that order; junction bases with no gene match: 4. Germline-derived CDR1 and CDR2 are SQVTM and ANQGSEA. The CDR3 here is CSAGTGGLNTEAFF. CDR3 coding DNA: TGCAGCGCTGGGACAGGGGGATTGAACACTGAAGCTTTCTTT.

CDR3: CASTKRSQRTDTQYF. The CDR3 DNA reads as TGTGCCAGCACCAAAAGGAGCCAACGCACAGATACGCAGTATTTT. J is TRBJ2-3 and V is TRBV9; D is ambiguous. Germline CDR1 and CDR2: SGDLS and YYNGEE. Trimming shortened V by 6 bases and J by 1 base, and 15 bases separated the two germline ends. This CDR3 contains 15 residues.

This clone was detected only once. CDR3 sequence (DNA): TGTGCCAGTTCTCTAGCGCGGGGGGGAGAGCAGTACTTC. This sequence encodes CASSLARGGEQYF. The chain employs TRBV9 and TRBJ2-7; the match to TRBD2 covers 9 bases. Per the germline V gene, CDR1 is SGDLS and CDR2 is YYNGEE. After removal of 8 bases from V and 7 bases from J, the junction contained 10 bases not matched to a gene. CDR3 length equals 13 residues.

CDR3 residues: CASSLLSGREADQPQHF. The CDR3, as DNA: TGCGCCAGCAGTCTGTTAAGCGGCAGGGAGGCGGATCAGCCCCAGCATTTT. The V call is TRBV23-1, the J call TRBJ1-5; D may be TRBD1 (5 bases). Being an ORF, TRBV23-1 has a function that is uncertain. V was trimmed by 4 bases and J by 5 bases, leaving 21 bases between them. The CDR3 covers 17 residues.

The rearrangement links TRBV29-1 to TRBJ1-2; the match to TRBD1 covers 8 bases. V gave up 4 bases and J gave up 5 bases; unmatched junction bases: 6. The CDR3 sequence is 13 residues long. Germline CDR1 reads SQVTM; CDR2 reads ANQGSEA. In nucleotides, the CDR3 is TGCAGCGTTGCACCAGGGGGCACGTATGGCTACACCTTC. Translating gives CSVAPGGTYGYTF.

V gene TRBV3-1 (or the pseudogene TRBV3-2) combines with J gene TRBJ2-4, with D perhaps TRBD2 (6 bases). The germline V and J ends were trimmed by 4 bases and 1 base, with 8 bases remaining between them. The CDR3 is 14 amino acids. In germline, CDR1 is LGHDT, CDR2 YNNKEL (reference sequence). CDR3 protein: CASSPLAAKNIQYF. Written as DNA, the CDR3 is TGTGCCAGCAGCCCCCTAGCGGCCAAAAACATTCAGTACTTC.

J is TRBJ1-2 and V is TRBV18, with D tentatively TRBD1 (5 bases). The CDR3 covers 15 residues. V dropped 1 base and J dropped 5 bases, with 14 bases sitting between them. Germline V gene sequence: CDR1 KGHSH, CDR2 LQKENI. The CDR3 loop reads CASSPLQAVRYGYTF. CDR3 DNA sequence: TGTGCCAGCTCACCACTACAGGCCGTTCGATATGGCTACACCTTC.

The genes are TRBV19 and TRBJ2-5, with 8 bases matching TRBD1. The V gene end was trimmed by 4 bases and the J gene end by 2 bases; junction bases not matched to a gene: 9. Germline-derived CDR1 and CDR2 are LNHDA and SQIVND (reference sequence). This CDR3 has 16 amino acids. CDR3 coding DNA: TGTGCCAGTAGTAGAACAGGGGGTGTAGGACAAGAGACCCAGTACTTC. Translated: CASSRTGGVGQETQYF.

The chain carries TRBV6-5 and TRBJ1-1; no definite D call. CDR1 is MNHEY and CDR2 is SVGAGI in the germline V gene. V lost 6 bases to trimming and J lost 11 bases, with 16 bases between them. The CDR3 is 12 amino acids. The CDR3 region is CASSQAQWYAFF. The CDR3 nucleotides read TGTGCCAGCAGCCAAGCTCAATGGTATGCTTTCTTT.

The table lists this clone with a count of one. The rearrangement joins TRBV28 to TRBJ2-7, with D possibly being TRBD1 (6 bases). The CDR3 runs to 16 residues. Trimming took off 6 bases at V and 0 bases at J, with 18 bases between the two ends. CDR1 and CDR2 from the germline V gene are MDHEN and SYDVKM. CDR3 sequence reads: CASSPMEDRSSYEQYF. Here the CDR3 DNA reads TGTGCCAGCAGCCCGATGGAGGACAGAAGCTCCTACGAGCAGTACTTC.

The chain employs TRBV5-6 and TRBJ2-7; TRBD1 agrees at 8 bases. The V and J ends lost 10 bases and 5 bases, in that order; junction bases with no gene match: 8. Germline V gene lookup returns CDR1 SGHDT and CDR2 YYEEEE. The CDR3 covers 12 residues. CDR3 sequence (DNA): TGTGCCTCACGGACAGGGACCCACGAGCAGTACTTC. It specifies CASRTGTHEQYF.